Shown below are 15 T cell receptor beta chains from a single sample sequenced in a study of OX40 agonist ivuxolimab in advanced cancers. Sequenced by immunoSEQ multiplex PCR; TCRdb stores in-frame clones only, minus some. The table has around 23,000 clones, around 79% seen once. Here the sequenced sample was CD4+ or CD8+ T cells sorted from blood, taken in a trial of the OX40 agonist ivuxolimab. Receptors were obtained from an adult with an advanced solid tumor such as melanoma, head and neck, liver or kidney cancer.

CDR3 in amino acids: CASSQGTETYETQYF. The CDR3 DNA reads TGTGCCAGCAGCCAAGGGACAGAAACCTACGAGACCCAGTACTTC. The chain combines TRBV4-2 with TRBJ2-5; TRBD1 is a possible D gene (6 bases). The germline gives CDR1 LGHNA, CDR2 YNFKEQ. Trimming stripped 1 base from V and 5 bases from J, with 14 bases between. The CDR3 totals 15 residues.

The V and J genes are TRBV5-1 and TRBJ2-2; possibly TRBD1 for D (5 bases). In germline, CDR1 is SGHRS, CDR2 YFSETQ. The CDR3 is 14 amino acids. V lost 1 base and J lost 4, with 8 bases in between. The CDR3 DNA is TGCGCCAGCAGCTTGACAGGATCCACCGGGGAGCTGTTTTTT. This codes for CASSLTGSTGELFF.

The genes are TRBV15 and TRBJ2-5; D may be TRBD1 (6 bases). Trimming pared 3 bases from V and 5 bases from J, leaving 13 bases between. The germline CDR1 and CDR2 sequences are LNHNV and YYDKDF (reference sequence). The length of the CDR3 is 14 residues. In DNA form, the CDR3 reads TGTGCCACCAGCAGGGGCAGGGGTTGGGAGACCCAGTACTTC. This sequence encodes CATSRGRGWETQYF. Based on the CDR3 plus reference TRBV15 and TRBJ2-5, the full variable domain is DAMVIQNPRYQVTQFGKPVTLSCSQTLNHNVMYWYQQKSSQAPKLLFHYYDKDFNNEADTPDNFQSRRPNTSFCFLDIRSPGLGDTAMYLCATSRGRGWETQYFGPGTRLLVL.

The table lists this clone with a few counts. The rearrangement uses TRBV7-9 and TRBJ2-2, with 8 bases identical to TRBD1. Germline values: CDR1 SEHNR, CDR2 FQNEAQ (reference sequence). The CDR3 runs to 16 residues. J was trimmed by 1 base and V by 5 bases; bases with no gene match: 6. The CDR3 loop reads CASSPFRGRNTGELFF. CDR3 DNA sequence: TGTGCCAGCAGCCCGTTCAGGGGGCGGAACACCGGGGAGCTGTTTTTT.

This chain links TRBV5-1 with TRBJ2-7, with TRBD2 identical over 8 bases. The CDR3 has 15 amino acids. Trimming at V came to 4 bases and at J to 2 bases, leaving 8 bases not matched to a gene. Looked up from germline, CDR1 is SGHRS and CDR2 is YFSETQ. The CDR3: CASSNGGGSPYEQYF. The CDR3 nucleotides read TGCGCCAGCAGCAACGGCGGGGGGTCGCCCTACGAGCAGTACTTC.

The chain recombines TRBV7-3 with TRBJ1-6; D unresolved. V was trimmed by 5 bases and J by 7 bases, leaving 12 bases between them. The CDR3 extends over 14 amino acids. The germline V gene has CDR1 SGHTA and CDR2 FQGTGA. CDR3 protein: CASSHPGRNSPLHF. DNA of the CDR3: TGTGCCAGCAGCCACCCTGGGAGGAATTCACCCCTCCACTTT.

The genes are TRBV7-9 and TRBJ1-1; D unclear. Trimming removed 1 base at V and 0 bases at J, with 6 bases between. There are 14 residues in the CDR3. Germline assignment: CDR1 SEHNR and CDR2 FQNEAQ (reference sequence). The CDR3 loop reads CASSLGRVNTEAFF. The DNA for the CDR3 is TGTGCCAGCAGCTTAGGTCGGGTGAACACTGAAGCTTTCTTT. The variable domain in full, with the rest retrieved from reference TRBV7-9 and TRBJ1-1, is DTGVSQNPRHKITKRGQNVTFRCDPISEHNRLYWYRQTLGQGPEFLTYFQNEAQLEKSRLLSDRFSAERPKGSFSTLEIQRTEQGDSAMYLCASSLGRVNTEAFFGQGTRLTVV.

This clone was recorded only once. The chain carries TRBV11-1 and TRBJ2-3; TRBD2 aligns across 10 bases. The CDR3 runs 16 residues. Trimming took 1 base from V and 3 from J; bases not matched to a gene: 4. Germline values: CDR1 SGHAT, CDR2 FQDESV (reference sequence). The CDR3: CASSLGSSGRTDTQYF. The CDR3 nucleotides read TGTGCCAGCAGCTTAGGGTCTAGCGGGAGAACAGATACGCAGTATTTT.

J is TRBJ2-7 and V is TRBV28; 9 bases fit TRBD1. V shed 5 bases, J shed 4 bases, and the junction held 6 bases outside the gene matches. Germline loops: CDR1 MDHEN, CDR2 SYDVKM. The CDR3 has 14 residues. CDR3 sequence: CASSVGTGRYEQYF. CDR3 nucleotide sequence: TGTGCCAGCAGTGTGGGGACAGGGAGGTACGAGCAGTACTTC.

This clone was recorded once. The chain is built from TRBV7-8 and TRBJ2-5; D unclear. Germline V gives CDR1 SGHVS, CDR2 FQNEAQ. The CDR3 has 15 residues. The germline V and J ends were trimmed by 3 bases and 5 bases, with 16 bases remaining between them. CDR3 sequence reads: CASSFDWADGETQYF. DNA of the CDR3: TGTGCCAGCAGCTTTGACTGGGCTGATGGGGAGACCCAGTACTTC.

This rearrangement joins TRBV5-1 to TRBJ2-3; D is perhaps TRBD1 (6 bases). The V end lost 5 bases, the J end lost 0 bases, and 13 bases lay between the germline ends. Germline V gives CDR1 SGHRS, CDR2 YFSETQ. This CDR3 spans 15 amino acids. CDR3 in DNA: TGCGCCAGCAGTTTAGACAGGAGAAGCACAGATACGCAGTATTTT. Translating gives CASSLDRRSTDTQYF.

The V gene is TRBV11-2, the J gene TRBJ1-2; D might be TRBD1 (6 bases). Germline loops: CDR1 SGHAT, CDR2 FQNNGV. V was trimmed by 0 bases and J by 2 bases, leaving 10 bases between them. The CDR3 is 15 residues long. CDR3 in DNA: TGTGCCAGCAGCTTAGATAGGGGGGTGAACTATGGCTACACCTTC. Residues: CASSLDRGVNYGYTF.

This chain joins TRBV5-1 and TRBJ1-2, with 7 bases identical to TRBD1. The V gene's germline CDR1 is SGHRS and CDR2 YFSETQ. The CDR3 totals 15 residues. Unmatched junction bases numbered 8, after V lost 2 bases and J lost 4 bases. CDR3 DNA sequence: TGCGCCAGCAGCTTTGGTGGGACAGACCTCTATGGCTACACCTTC. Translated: CASSFGGTDLYGYTF.

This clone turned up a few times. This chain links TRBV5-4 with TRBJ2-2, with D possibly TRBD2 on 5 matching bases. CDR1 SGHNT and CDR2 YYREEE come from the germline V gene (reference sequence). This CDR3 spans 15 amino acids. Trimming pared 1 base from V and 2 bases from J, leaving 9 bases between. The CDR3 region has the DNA TGTGCCAGCAGCTTGCCCAGACTAAACACCGGGGAGCTGTTTTTT. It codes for CASSLPRLNTGELFF.

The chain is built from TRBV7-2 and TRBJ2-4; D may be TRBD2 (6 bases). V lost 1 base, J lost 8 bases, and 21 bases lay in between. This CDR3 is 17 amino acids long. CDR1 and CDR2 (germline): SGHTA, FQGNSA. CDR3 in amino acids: CASSLDLRSGSRDIQYF. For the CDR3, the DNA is TGTGCCAGCAGCTTAGATTTGCGGAGCGGGTCTCGGGACATTCAGTACTTC.